The entry below describes one TCR beta chain. This specimen belongs to a study of blood T cell repertoires in COVID-19. Assay: immunoSEQ multiplex PCR; the TCRdb copy retains only in-frame clones and omits some. The table has more than 200,000 clones, around 86% seen once. The CDR3 is made up of 14 amino acids. V lost 5 bases, J lost 2 bases, and 13 bases lay in between. Germline V gene lookup returns CDR1 KGHSH and CDR2 LQKENI. The clonotype comes from a woman aged 80 or over with COVID-19, enrolled during active disease. Input material: peripheral blood. This chain connects TRBV18 to TRBJ2-7, with D tentatively TRBD2 (6 bases). CDR3 in amino acids: CASSSIGGTYEQYF. The DNA of the CDR3 is TGTGCCAGCTCATCCATCGGGGGAACCTACGAGCAGTACTTC.